The present T cell receptor beta chain was sequenced within a study of Tregs in tolerant kidney transplant recipients. Turning to the study itself: Related graft donors supplied nonmyeloablative bone marrow transplants, and mixed chimerism was transient.

Study-level points and caveats: The most relevant donor-specific Treg TCRbeta repertoire apparently came from expansion with activated donor B cells. Donor-specific Treg expansion exceeded global Treg expansion in tolerant patients, suggesting antigen drive.

A remark on this clone: Its specificity is not known. The sequence runs out 3 residues before the end of the CDR3; the remainder is reconstructed from the germline J gene.

Profiled with immunoSEQ multiplex PCR; TCRdb holds only in-frame clones, not every one. This sample's table reports about 2,900 clones. V shed 0 bases and J 4 bases; nucleotides not matched to a gene: 10. This CDR3 spans 16 amino acids. Germline V CDR1 and CDR2: SQVTM, ANQGSEA. After more than five days with irradiated graft donor PBMCs, CFSE-labeled recipient PBMCs were FACS-sorted. This clonotype was obtained from a human patient who received a combined kidney and bone marrow transplant. The input for sequencing was CD8+ T cells from blood cultured with allogeneic cells, taken before the transplant. The chain joins TRBV29-1 to TRBJ1-2; 8 nucleotides align to TRBD1. The CDR3 sequence is CSVEEIQGGAGYGYTF. Partial CDR3 DNA: TGCAGCGTTGAAGAGATACAGGGGGGCGCGGGCTATGGC. Full variable domain (missing parts from reference TRBV29-1 and TRBJ1-2): SAVISQKPSRDICQRGTSLTIQCQVDSQVTMMFWYRQQPGQSLTLIATANQGSEATYESGFVIDKFPISRPNLTFSTLTVSNMSPEDSSIYLCSVEEIQGGAGYGYTFGSGTRLTVV.